Below, 22 T cell receptor beta chains from the same sample are listed, as sequenced in a study of cytomegalovirus exposure and HLA in healthy donors (TCRdb year 2017). The library was obtained by the immunoSEQ multiplex PCR assay. This is the immuneACCESS table as TCRdb keeps it, with only in-frame sequences that have V and J called. A part of the clones is gone; compared with another copy, unresolved V genes explain less than half, and the rest is unexplained. The sample table shows 90,000 to 130,000 clones, and under 85% are seen once. The biggest ten clones account for approximately 2.9% of the sample. Material: PBMCs. Receptors originate from a woman between 18 and 29 years old in good health and CMV-seronegative.

The rearrangement uses TRBV5-6 and TRBJ2-7; no reliable D call. This CDR3 comprises 12 residues. Germline V gene sequence: CDR1 SGHDT, CDR2 YYEEEE. Trimming cost V 2 bases and J 7 bases, with 10 bases left between them. The CDR3 is CASSLTLREQYF. In nucleotides, the CDR3 is TGTGCCAGCAGCTTAACCCTGCGAGAGCAGTACTTC.

The V call is TRBV27, the J call TRBJ2-7; 9 nucleotides align to TRBD2. The germline V gene encodes CDR1 MNHEY and CDR2 SMNVEV (reference sequence). This CDR3 is 13 amino acids long. J gave up 5 bases and V 5 bases, and 4 bases lay outside the gene matches. The chain's CDR3 is CASSVAGADEQYF. The DNA for the CDR3 is TGTGCCAGCAGTGTAGCGGGGGCCGACGAGCAGTACTTC.

V is TRBV11-3 and J is TRBJ1-6; tentative D call: TRBD1 (5 bases). V was clipped by 5 bases and J by 1 base, with 15 bases between them. Germline assignment: CDR1 SGHNT and CDR2 YENEEA. The CDR3 spans 17 residues. Here the CDR3 reads CASSHPGGGSYNSPLHF. The CDR3 DNA is TGTGCCAGCAGCCACCCCGGCGGGGGGTCCTATAATTCACCCCTCCACTTT.

A few counts support this clone. The rearrangement joins TRBV30 to TRBJ1-5, with TRBD1 identical over 8 bases. Looked up from germline, CDR1 is GTSNPN and CDR2 is SVGIG (reference sequence). J lost 5 bases, V lost 0 bases, and 6 bases had no gene match. The CDR3 is made up of 15 amino acids. CDR3 coding DNA: TGTGCCTGGAGTGTAGGGGGGACAGGCTATCAGCCCCAGCATTTT. Its translation: CAWSVGGTGYQPQHF.

This chain uses TRBV7-3 with TRBJ2-5; 10 positions agree with TRBD2. Unmatched junction bases numbered 9, after V lost 1 base and J lost 13 bases. Germline lookup yields CDR1 SGHTA and CDR2 FQGTGA. The CDR3 totals 14 residues. Here the CDR3 DNA reads TGTGCCAGCAGCTTAAAGGCTAGCGGGGGACCCTTGTACTTC. Translating gives CASSLKASGGPLYF.

The rearrangement uses TRBV7-8 and TRBJ1-1; no definite D call. Germline V gives CDR1 SGHVS, CDR2 FQNEAQ. The length of the CDR3 is 13 residues. V was shortened by 1 base and J by 3 bases, with 6 bases between the two germline ends. CDR3 sequence reads: CASSLVRYTEAFF. CDR3 nucleotide sequence: TGTGCCAGCAGCTTAGTCAGGTACACTGAAGCTTTCTTT.

This chain joins TRBV9 and TRBJ2-1; TRBD2 aligns across 7 bases. Trimming cost V 3 bases and J 3 bases; bases outside gene matches: 3. From germline, CDR1 is SGDLS and CDR2 YYNGEE. The CDR3 contains 14 residues. CDR3: CASSGGGLYNEQFF. CDR3 sequence (DNA): TGTGCCAGCAGCGGCGGGGGACTCTACAATGAGCAGTTCTTC.

The chain is built from TRBV10-3 and TRBJ1-4; D perhaps matches TRBD1 (6 bases). Germline CDR1 reads ENHRY; CDR2 reads SYGVKD. V was cut by 6 bases and J by 5 bases, with 13 bases left in between. The CDR3 extends over 14 amino acids. CDR3 in amino acids: CAIRSGQGNEKLFF. Here the CDR3 DNA reads TGTGCCATCAGGTCGGGACAAGGAAATGAAAAACTGTTTTTT.

This rearrangement joins TRBV5-4 to TRBJ2-1, with 7 positions matching TRBD2. CDR3 length equals 16 residues. Germline V gene lookup returns CDR1 SGHNT and CDR2 YYREEE (reference sequence). The ends lost 4 bases at V and 10 bases at J; junction bases unmatched: 17. CDR3 region: CASSHKLSSGGGEQFF. For the CDR3, the DNA is TGTGCCAGCAGCCACAAGCTATCTAGCGGCGGAGGGGAGCAGTTCTTC.

The V and J genes are TRBV30 and TRBJ1-2, with D tentatively TRBD1 (5 bases). Trimming removed 4 bases at V and 1 base at J, with 10 bases between. Germline V gives CDR1 GTSNPN, CDR2 SVGIG (reference sequence). CDR3 length equals 13 residues. The DNA of the CDR3 is TGTGCCTGGACCGTGGGGGGTAACTATGGCTACACCTTC. It is translated as CAWTVGGNYGYTF.

This chain connects TRBV2 to TRBJ1-2; possibly TRBD1 for D (5 bases). The length of the CDR3 is 14 residues. V lost 3 bases, J lost 4 bases, and 12 bases lay in between. Germline values: CDR1 SNHLY, CDR2 FYNNEI. The CDR3 DNA is TGTGCCAGCAGTGATTCGGGGAGGGGCTATGGCTACACCTTC. Translated: CASSDSGRGYGYTF.

The sample holds one count of this clone. The chain recombines TRBV28 with TRBJ1-2; TRBD1 is a possible D gene (6 bases). Trimming cost V 5 bases and J 4 bases, with 11 bases left between them. This CDR3 has 13 amino acids. The germline V gene has CDR1 MDHEN and CDR2 SYDVKM. CDR3 DNA: TGTGCCAGCAGTGACACCAGGGGCTATGGCTACACCTTC. It specifies CASSDTRGYGYTF.

V usage is TRBV27 and J usage is TRBJ1-1; D perhaps matches TRBD1 (5 bases). Looked up from germline, CDR1 is MNHEY and CDR2 is SMNVEV (reference sequence). This CDR3 is built from 14 residues. With 4 bases removed from V and 6 bases from J, the gap between germline ends came to 15 bases. Written as DNA, the CDR3 is TGTGCCAGCAGTTCTTCCGGGACTTTCGCTGAAGCTTTCTTT. This translates into CASSSSGTFAEAFF.

This clone came up once. CDR3 sequence reads: CASSPGQANYGYTF. The CDR3 DNA follows: TGTGCCAGCAGTCCGGGACAGGCCAACTATGGCTACACCTTC. The chain has TRBV28 and TRBJ1-2; 8 nucleotides line up with TRBD1. CDR3 length equals 14 residues. The V gene's germline CDR1 is MDHEN and CDR2 SYDVKM. The J segment lost 2 bases and the V segment lost 5 bases, leaving 4 bases of the junction unmatched.

This chain links TRBV9 with TRBJ2-2, with 7 bases matching TRBD1. From germline, CDR1 is SGDLS and CDR2 YYNGEE. This CDR3 comprises 13 residues. V shed 6 bases and J 3 bases; nucleotides not matched to a gene: 2. CDR3 amino acids: CASTDRDTGELFF. In DNA, the CDR3 is TGTGCCAGCACCGACAGGGACACCGGGGAGCTGTTTTTT.

The chain carries TRBV30 and TRBJ1-2; D gene uncertain. This CDR3 region has 13 residues. The V and J ends lost 4 bases and 2 bases respectively, with 11 bases between them. Germline V gene sequence: CDR1 GTSNPN, CDR2 SVGIG (reference sequence). Written as DNA, the CDR3 is TGTGCCTGGAAGGATTACGGGAACTATGGCTACACCTTC. This codes for CAWKDYGNYGYTF.

The gene calls are TRBV19 and TRBJ2-1; no clear D. Germline lookup yields CDR1 LNHDA and CDR2 SQIVND (reference sequence). V was clipped by 5 bases and J by 8 bases, with 16 bases between them. This CDR3 contains 14 residues. The CDR3 DNA follows: TGTGCCAGTAGTTTTGGAGTCCTATCCTATGAGCAGTTCTTC. Encoded protein: CASSFGVLSYEQFF.

V and J are TRBV2 and TRBJ1-4; 10 positions match TRBD1. The germline V gene has CDR1 SNHLY and CDR2 FYNNEI. The CDR3 runs 16 residues. The J segment lost 7 bases and the V segment lost 7 bases, leaving 12 bases of the junction unmatched. The CDR3: CASNGQGGRGSEKLFF. In DNA form, the CDR3 reads TGTGCCAGCAATGGACAGGGGGGCAGGGGTAGTGAAAAACTGTTTTTT. The full variable domain, in which reference TRBV2 and TRBJ1-4 provide the parts outside the CDR3, is EPEVTQTPSHQVTQMGQEVILRCVPISNHLYFYWYRQILGQKVEFLVSFYNNEISEKSEIFDDQFSVERPDGSNFTLKIRSTKLEDSAMYFCASNGQGGRGSEKLFFGSGTQLSVL.

The rearrangement links TRBV6-1 to TRBJ2-7, with D perhaps TRBD2 (7 bases). V was cut by 8 bases and J by 4 bases, with 18 bases left in between. The V gene's germline CDR1 is MNHNS and CDR2 SASEGT. The CDR3 sequence is 14 residues long. DNA of the CDR3: TGTGCCAGCGGAAAGGCGGGGGCAGGATACGAGCAGTACTTC. Protein product: CASGKAGAGYEQYF.

The V and J genes are TRBV5-4 and TRBJ1-1, with D perhaps TRBD1 (5 bases). Germline loops: CDR1 SGHNT, CDR2 YYREEE (reference sequence). V lost 3 bases and J lost 5, with 14 bases in between. The length of the CDR3 is 14 residues. CDR3 loop: CASSWYRGGTEAFF. The CDR3 DNA follows: TGTGCCAGCAGCTGGTATCGGGGGGGGACTGAAGCTTTCTTT.

Of note for this clone: Other DNA sequences in this sample translate to the same CDR3. The chain has TRBV7-9 and TRBJ2-1; 8 positions agree with TRBD2. Germline CDR1 is SEHNR and CDR2 is FQNEAQ (reference sequence). The CDR3 runs to 16 residues. With 2 bases clipped from V and 0 bases from J, the junction kept 3 bases outside the gene matches. CDR3 loop: CASSLRGGSSYNEQFF. The CDR3 coding sequence is TGTGCCAGCAGCTTACGGGGGGGAAGCTCCTACAATGAGCAGTTCTTC. The full variable domain, with the rest looked up from reference TRBV7-9 and TRBJ2-1, is DTGVSQNPRHKITKRGQNVTFRCDPISEHNRLYWYRQTLGQGPEFLTYFQNEAQLEKSRLLSDRFSAERPKGSFSTLEIQRTEQGDSAMYLCASSLRGGSSYNEQFFGPGTRLTVL.

The rearrangement links TRBV27 to TRBJ2-1; a possible D gene is TRBD2 (5 bases). Germline V lookup: CDR1 MNHEY, CDR2 SMNVEV (reference sequence). The CDR3 totals 13 residues. V lost 5 bases, J lost 7 bases, and 12 bases lay in between. The CDR3 DNA follows: TGTGCCAGCAGTGGGCGGGTGGAGAATGAGCAGTTCTTC. Its protein is CASSGRVENEQFF.